These T cell receptor beta chains were read from a single sample in a study of blood T cell repertoires in COVID-19. TCRdb's copy holds only in-frame clones and misses some; the assay was immunoSEQ multiplex PCR. The sample includes 200,000 to 250,000 clones, approximately 85% of them seen just once. Input material: peripheral blood. Source of these receptors: a woman aged 45 to 65 with active or convalescent COVID-19. The conserved cysteine and the conserved F or W are not part of the CDR3 here.

v_call: TRBV9; cdr3_aa: ASSDQGGNTEAF
v_call: TRBV30; cdr3_aa: AWSPSYNEQF
v_call: TRBV7-9; cdr3_aa: ASSRQVTSTDTQY
v_call: TRBV28; cdr3_aa: ASSPTGGRIKNIQY
v_call: TRBV28; cdr3_aa: ASSTPGQGLIAAF
v_call: TRBV9; cdr3_aa: ASSAPGYDYEQY
v_call: TRBV19; cdr3_aa: ASTPTQAPGTQY
v_call: TRBV7-9; cdr3_aa: ASSRQGAGRGEQF
v_call: TRBV9; cdr3_aa: ASSVDGTGGNTIY
v_call: TRBV11-2; cdr3_aa: ASSWDREQPQH
v_call: TRBV24-1; cdr3_aa: ATSDSWQVSPTGFEAF
v_call: TRBV7-6; cdr3_aa: ASSPGQSSNQPQH
v_call: TRBV10-3; cdr3_aa: AISGGGQPQH
v_call: TRBV11-2; cdr3_aa: ASSPGQGAGDTQY
v_call: TRBV6-5; cdr3_aa: ASSYRGGGYT
v_call: TRBV3-1/TRBV3-2; cdr3_aa: ASSQGGGADTQY
v_call: TRBV6-5; cdr3_aa: ASSRPLQGPEAF
v_call: TRBV25-1; cdr3_aa: ASSDPGPRGNTIY
v_call: TRBV21-1; cdr3_aa: ASSKGFRGLNTEAF
v_call: TRBV28; cdr3_aa: ASMSGGYQPQH
v_call: TRBV6-5; cdr3_aa: ASIARDRTYEQY
v_call: TRBV7-3; cdr3_aa: ASSSAPSGDYNEQF
v_call: TRBV28; cdr3_aa: ASSSQRTASDT
v_call: TRBV11-2; cdr3_aa: ASSLVGSGRSDEQF
v_call: TRBV3-1/TRBV3-2; cdr3_aa: ASSRDRAITEAF
v_call: TRBV11-3; cdr3_aa: ASSARTAGGLRDEQF
v_call: TRBV5-1; cdr3_aa: ASSPGGTGGNRGYT
v_call: TRBV19; cdr3_aa: ASSIRTGTNYGYT
v_call: TRBV6-5; cdr3_aa: ASSRITPANYGYT
v_call: TRBV3-1/TRBV3-2; cdr3_aa: ASSSEGGYT
v_call: TRBV27; cdr3_aa: ASSLQGIGEKLF
v_call: TRBV6-5; cdr3_aa: ASTSMALNTEAF
v_call: TRBV9; cdr3_aa: ASSVGVGGLAGGPFYEQY
v_call: TRBV4-2; cdr3_aa: ASSQFPSGPTDTQY
v_call: TRBV21-1; cdr3_aa: ASSRDRGNPGELF
v_call: TRBV24-1; cdr3_aa: ATSSQLWTGGHPDTQY
v_call: TRBV2; cdr3_aa: ASTRTGSRDEQY
v_call: TRBV28; cdr3_aa: ASRILGNTEAF